What follows describes a single T cell receptor beta chain. Its specificity is not known. The data belong to a study of shared clonotypes between healthy human individuals. Whole-study results and caveats: Clonotype sharing among donors was expected to depend on sequencing depth.

Sequencing was performed with immunoSEQ multiplex PCR; in TCRdb, only in-frame clones are kept and a portion is missing. The sample yields about 1,900,000 clones, around 96% seen once. Naive CD8 cells lacked CD45RO and underwent positive selection for CCR7, leaving out terminally differentiated effector memory CD45RA+ cells. Donors, without exception, were Caucasian adults residing in Nashville, Tennessee. Input material: naive CD8+ T cells sorted from blood. The clonotype was recovered from a man aged 18 to 29 in good health.

The CDR3 region has the DNA TGTGCCAGCAGCACCGGGGAGGCTGAAGCTTTCTTT. This encodes CASSTGEAEAFF. The rearrangement joins TRBV9 to TRBJ1-1, with D uncertain. This CDR3 has 12 amino acids. The ends were cut back, 4 bases at V and 6 bases at J, with 10 bases in the middle. The germline V gene encodes CDR1 SGDLS and CDR2 YYNGEE.